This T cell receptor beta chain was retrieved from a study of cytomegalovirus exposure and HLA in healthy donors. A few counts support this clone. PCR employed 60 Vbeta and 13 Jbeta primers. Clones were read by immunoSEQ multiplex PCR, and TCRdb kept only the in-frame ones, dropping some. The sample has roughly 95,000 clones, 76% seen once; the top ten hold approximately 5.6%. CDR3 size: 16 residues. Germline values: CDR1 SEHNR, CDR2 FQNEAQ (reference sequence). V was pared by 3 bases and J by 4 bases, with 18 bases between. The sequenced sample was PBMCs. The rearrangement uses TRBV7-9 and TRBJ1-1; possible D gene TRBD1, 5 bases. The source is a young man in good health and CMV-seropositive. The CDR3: CASSFNPGSGGTEAFF. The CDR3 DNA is TGTGCCAGCAGCTTCAATCCCGGGTCGGGGGGCACTGAAGCTTTCTTT.